The clone carrying this T cell receptor beta chain was found a few times. Its antigen is currently unknown. The entire patient cohort was treatment-naive prior to thyroid surgery. Germline CDR1 reads MNHNY; CDR2 reads SVGAGI (reference sequence). Trimming took off 4 bases at V and 4 bases at J, with 11 bases between the two ends. The CDR3 is 15 residues long. TCRdb used MiXCR to call clones anew from the PCR reads. The sample has fewer than 40,000 clones; about 17% are singletons. The data were taken from a study of metastatic and nonmetastatic thyroid tumors. In the study overall: Repertoire comparisons spanned blood and tumor or nodule tissue from malignant and benign thyroid patients. Whole-study findings and limits: Significantly higher TCR beta diversity was reportedly seen in malignant thyroid tumors than benign nodules, in blood and tumor.

The rearrangement links TRBV6-6 to TRBJ2-6; either TRBD1 or TRBD2 may supply D (5 bases each). Input material: blood. The origin of this receptor is a male donor with papillary thyroid cancer or a benign thyroid nodule (not recorded which). Some clones in this sample may be carry-over from other donors' samples. As DNA, the CDR3 is TGTGCCAGCAGTTCCCGAGGGGACGGGGCCAACGTCCTGACTTTC. Encoded protein: CASSSRGDGANVLTF.